Described below is a single T cell receptor (beta chain) sequence and its context. J gave up 5 bases and V 0 bases, and 10 bases lay outside the gene matches. The CDR3 is 18 amino acids. Germline CDR1 reads MNHEY; CDR2 reads SMNVEV (reference sequence). This sample is part of a study of technical replicates of blood from a few donors. This table comes from immunoSEQ multiplex PCR, and its TCRdb copy is limited to in-frame clones, with some not included. The sample includes more than 75,000 clones, 85% to 95% seen only once; the top ten take over 0.2%. This chain joins TRBV27 and TRBJ1-2, with 12 bases that match TRBD1. The sequenced sample consisted of T cells isolated from PBMCs. The source of this sequence is a human donor in good health. CDR3 nucleotides: TGTGCCAGCAGTTTATCGTATGGGACAGGGGGCTCACCATATGGCTACACCTTC. Translation gives CASSLSYGTGGSPYGYTF.